This TCR beta chain was sequenced in a study of CD8+ T cells in alopecia areata. On the study more broadly: Treatment of the treated patients consisted of oral tofacitinib, 5 to 10 mg twice daily. A 6-month period off drug followed tofacitinib, which lasted 6 to 18 months.

Sequencing templates came from extracted RNA that was reverse transcribed into cDNA. TCRdb's table, derived via immunoSEQ multiplex PCR, lists solely in-frame clones and lacks some. The sample holds about 200,000 clones, 60% to 70% seen once. Specified treatment: oral pan-JAK inhibitor, 5-10 mg twice daily. CD4+ and CD8+ T cells were sorted from PBMCs stained for CD3, CD4 and CD8. Points from the study as a whole: Resident alphabeta T cells of normal skin are also sequenced in scalp samples.

The CDR3 loop spans 15 amino acids. The germline V gene encodes CDR1 SQVTM and CDR2 ANQGSEA. The germline V and J ends were trimmed by 6 bases and 8 bases, with 23 bases remaining between them. In this sample, this clone turned up once. Its antigen is currently unknown. The sample was CD4+ T cells sorted from blood, taken at week 4, from a patient treated with tofacitinib. The TCR originated in a human donor with alopecia areata. The V and J genes are TRBV29-1 and TRBJ2-1; a possible D gene is TRBD1 (7 bases). The CDR3 region has the DNA TGCAGCGTAGTCCCCCGGGACAGACGGGGGTATGAGCAGTTCTTC. Residues: CSVVPRDRRGYEQFF.